The 19 T cell receptor beta chains below all came from one sample that was sequenced in a study of CD8 T cells in Susac syndrome. Reverse transcription of roughly 0.5 to 1 ug RNA used random hexamers. TCRdb ran MiXCR on the immunoSEQ multiplex PCR reads and lists one entry per CDR3 protein. The table shows 150,000 or so distinct CDR3 sequences, with 95% to 96% occurring only once. The sequencing sample was made of CD8+ T cells from PBMCs. Receptors were obtained from a human donor with multiple sclerosis.

The V call is TRBV14, the J call TRBJ2-2, with D possibly being TRBD1 (5 bases). V shed 1 base and J shed 6 bases, with 15 bases lying between them. This CDR3 has 16 residues. Germline-derived CDR1 and CDR2 are SGHDN and FVKESK. The chain's CDR3 is CASSQATEQIPGELFF. The CDR3, as DNA: TGTGCCAGCAGCCAAGCGACAGAACAGATCCCCGGGGAGCTGTTTTTT.

This clonotype was detected only once. The chain joins TRBV20-1 to TRBJ1-2; D is undetermined. This CDR3 is built from 12 residues. Germline V gene data show CDR1 as DFQATT and CDR2 as SNEGSKA (reference sequence). V shed 0 bases and J shed 5 bases, with 7 bases lying between them. CDR3 residues: CSARDWTYGYTF. CDR3 nucleotide sequence: TGCAGTGCTAGAGATTGGACGTATGGCTACACCTTC.

This clonotype was counted a single time. The chain couples TRBV25-1 to TRBJ2-5; D possibly corresponds to TRBD2 (5 bases). The CDR3 extends over 14 amino acids. Per the germline V gene, CDR1 is MGHDK and CDR2 is SYGVNS. Deletions cut 8 bases from V and 3 bases from J, with 16 bases between. CDR3 amino acids: CASGGPGSKETQYF. The CDR3 bases are TGTGCCAGCGGAGGACCGGGCTCGAAAGAGACCCAGTACTTC.

The V gene is TRBV30, the J gene TRBJ1-2, with TRBD1 as a possible D gene (5 bases). The CDR3 length is 12 residues. The V end lost 4 bases, the J end lost 4 bases, and 10 bases lay between the germline ends. Germline V gene lookup returns CDR1 GTSNPN and CDR2 SVGIG (reference sequence). CDR3 protein: CAWISGTYGYTF. In nucleotides, the CDR3 is TGTGCCTGGATTTCAGGGACCTATGGCTACACCTTC.

V gene TRBV6-1 combines with J gene TRBJ2-5, with D hard to call. The CDR3 is 14 residues long. Trimming pared 0 bases from V and 4 bases from J, leaving 9 bases between. The V gene's germline CDR1 is MNHNS and CDR2 SASEGT. The CDR3 loop reads CASSEAGMVETQYF. The CDR3 nucleotides are TGTGCCAGCAGTGAAGCAGGGATGGTAGAGACCCAGTACTTC.

This clonotype occurred once. The chain recombines TRBV27 with TRBJ1-1; D is undetermined. Germline CDR1 reads MNHEY; CDR2 reads SMNVEV (reference sequence). The CDR3 extends over 13 amino acids. The ends were cut back, 10 bases at V and 0 bases at J, with 12 bases in the middle. CDR3 amino acids: CATSRFMNTEAFF. CDR3 bases: TGTGCCACCTCGAGGTTCATGAACACTGAAGCTTTCTTT.

This rearrangement joins TRBV29-1 to TRBJ2-7, with no clear D. The V gene lost 4 bases and the J gene lost 6 bases, with 13 bases spanning the gap. The CDR3 loop spans 12 amino acids. CDR1 and CDR2 (germline): SQVTM, ANQGSEA. CDR3 sequence: CSVVGSGAEQYF. The CDR3 nucleotides read TGCAGCGTTGTGGGCTCGGGTGCCGAGCAGTACTTC.

The J gene is TRBJ2-5, the V gene TRBV7-9; D could derive from TRBD1 or TRBD2 (5 bases each). Looked up from germline, CDR1 is SEHNR and CDR2 is FQNEAQ (reference sequence). The CDR3 extends over 12 amino acids. V lost 6 bases and J lost 5, with 10 bases in between. The CDR3 DNA follows: TGTGCCAGCAGTGACGAGGGGGAGACCCAGTACTTC. Amino acids: CASSDEGETQYF.

The chain carries TRBV12-3 or TRBV12-4 and TRBJ2-1; TRBD2 matches at 7 bases. Germline trimming cut 7 bases from V and 8 bases from J; bases unmatched to any gene: 5. The CDR3 contains 12 residues. The CDR3 DNA reads as TGTGCCAGCACCACCGCGGGGGATGAGCAGTTCTTC. Its protein is CASTTAGDEQFF.

V usage is TRBV29-1 and J usage is TRBJ2-1; 9 bases agree with TRBD2. This CDR3 is 17 amino acids long. Germline V CDR1 and CDR2: SQVTM, ANQGSEA. Losses at the gene ends were 7 bases for V and 1 base for J; bases not matched to a gene: 14. CDR3 in amino acids: CSAAGGRQGSSYNEQFF. CDR3 bases: TGCAGCGCAGCGGGGGGACGTCAGGGATCGTCCTACAATGAGCAGTTCTTC.

The chain joins TRBV2 to TRBJ2-7; TRBD2 aligns across 8 bases. In germline, CDR1 is SNHLY, CDR2 FYNNEI. CDR3 length: 13 residues. V lost 7 bases and J lost 3; bases outside the gene matches: 5. The CDR3 DNA reads TGTGCCAGCATCATTAGCGGGAACTACGAGCAGTACGTC. It is translated as CASIISGNYEQYV.

The gene calls are TRBV24-1 and TRBJ2-2; TRBD1 might be the D (5 bases). The CDR3 runs 15 residues. Germline-derived CDR1 and CDR2 are KGHDR and SFDVKD. Trimming took 4 bases from V and 1 from J, leaving 9 bases between them. The CDR3 DNA sequence: TGTGCCACCAGTGACCCTGACAGGAACACCGGGGAGCTGTTTTTT. Amino acids: CATSDPDRNTGELFF.

This chain connects TRBV11-2 to TRBJ2-3, with 11 bases that match TRBD2. The CDR3 spans 18 residues. Per germline, CDR1 SGHAT and CDR2 FQNNGV. V lost 1 base to trimming and J lost 5 bases; unmatched junction nucleotides: 11. The CDR3 loop is CASSLVIVTSGDQDTQYF. The CDR3 nucleotides are TGTGCCAGCAGCTTAGTCATTGTGACTAGCGGGGACCAAGATACGCAGTATTTT.

The chain recombines TRBV7-9 with TRBJ1-2; 10 nucleotides align to TRBD1. With V trimmed by 1 base and J by 1 base, 3 bases remained unmatched. The germline V gene encodes CDR1 SEHNR and CDR2 FQNEAQ (reference sequence). CDR3 length equals 16 residues. The CDR3: CASSLEGTGDNYGYTF. In DNA, the CDR3 is TGTGCCAGCAGCTTAGAAGGGACAGGGGATAACTATGGCTACACCTTC.

Only a few counts were recorded for this clonotype. The chain is built from TRBV29-1 and TRBJ1-1; 7 bases fit TRBD1. Germline V gene data show CDR1 as SQVTM and CDR2 as ANQGSEA. After removal of 3 bases from V and 0 bases from J, the junction contained 1 base not matched to a gene. CDR3 length equals 13 residues. The CDR3: CSVETGLNTEAFF. CDR3 nucleotides: TGCAGCGTTGAGACAGGGCTGAACACTGAAGCTTTCTTT.

This chain links TRBV4-2 with TRBJ2-1, with TRBD2 matching 9 bases. From germline, CDR1 is LGHNA and CDR2 YNFKEQ. With V trimmed by 0 bases and J by 8 bases, 11 bases remained unmatched. CDR3 length equals 17 residues. Written as DNA, the CDR3 is TGTGCCAGCAGCCAAGACCGGGCGGGGGGGCCGGGTGATGAGCAGTTCTTC. This sequence encodes CASSQDRAGGPGDEQFF.

The V gene is TRBV20-1, the J gene TRBJ2-7; tentatively, D is TRBD2 (6 bases). The CDR3 has 17 residues. The ends were cut back, 5 bases at V and 0 bases at J, with 23 bases in the middle. CDR1 and CDR2 from the germline V gene are DFQATT and SNEGSKA (reference sequence). CDR3 in amino acids: CSARGPNREDYSYEQYF. CDR3 nucleotide sequence: TGCAGTGCTCGAGGCCCCAACCGCGAGGACTACTCCTACGAGCAGTACTTC.

The rearrangement uses TRBV19 and TRBJ1-5; the D is unclear. Germline-derived CDR1 and CDR2 are LNHDA and SQIVND (reference sequence). The ends were cut back, 5 bases at V and 4 bases at J, with 15 bases in the middle. This CDR3 comprises 15 residues. As DNA, the CDR3 is TGTGCCAGTAGTTCGAAGCCATTACCGAATCAGCCCCAGCATTTT. Translating gives CASSSKPLPNQPQHF.

This chain links TRBV2 with TRBJ2-7, with TRBD1 matching over 9 bases. Trimming cost V 0 bases and J 0 bases; bases outside gene matches: 0. CDR1 and CDR2 (germline): SNHLY, FYNNEI. This CDR3 comprises 15 residues. This CDR3 is CASSEADRGSYEQYV. The CDR3 DNA sequence: TGTGCCAGCAGTGAAGCGGACAGGGGCTCCTACGAGCAGTACGTC.